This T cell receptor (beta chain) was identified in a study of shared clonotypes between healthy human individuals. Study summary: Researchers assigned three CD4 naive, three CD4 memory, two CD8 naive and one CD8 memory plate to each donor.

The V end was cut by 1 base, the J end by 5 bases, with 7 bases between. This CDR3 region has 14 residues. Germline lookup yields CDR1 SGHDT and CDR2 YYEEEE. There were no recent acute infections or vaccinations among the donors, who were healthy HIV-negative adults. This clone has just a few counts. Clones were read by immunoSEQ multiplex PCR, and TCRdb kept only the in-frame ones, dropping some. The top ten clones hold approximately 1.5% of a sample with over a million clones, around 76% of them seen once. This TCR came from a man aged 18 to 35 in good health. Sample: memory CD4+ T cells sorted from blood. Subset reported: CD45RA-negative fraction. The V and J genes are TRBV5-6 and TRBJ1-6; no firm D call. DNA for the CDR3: TGTGCCAGCAGCTTGCGGGTGAATAATTCACCCCTCCACTTT. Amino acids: CASSLRVNNSPLHF. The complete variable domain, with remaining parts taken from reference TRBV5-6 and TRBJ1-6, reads DAGVTQSPTHLIKTRGQQVTLRCSPKSGHDTVSWYQQALGQGPQFIFQYYEEEERQRGNFPDRFSGHQFPNYSSELNVNALLLGDSALYLCASSLRVNNSPLHFGNGTRLTVT.